This T cell receptor beta chain was identified in a study of cytomegalovirus exposure and HLA in healthy donors. Notes on the study in general: Most TCR sequences were seen very rarely across donors, but some public TCRs occurred in many.

V shed 5 bases, J shed 4 bases, and the junction held 7 bases outside the gene matches. The CDR3 spans 15 residues. Germline V gives CDR1 SGHAT, CDR2 FQNNGV. This clone was seen a few times. Its antigen remains unknown. A multiplex PCR was run with 60 Vbeta primers and 13 Jbeta primers. Assay used: immunoSEQ multiplex PCR; TCRdb lists only in-frame clones, some missing. Of about 82,000 clones listed, 74% are singletons. The chain employs TRBV11-2 and TRBJ2-3; 9 nucleotides agree with TRBD2. The specimen was PBMCs. The TCR was taken from a woman aged 50 to 60 in good health and CMV-seropositive. The CDR3 sequence is CASSPGLAIPDTQYF. The CDR3 DNA is TGTGCCAGCAGCCCCGGACTAGCGATCCCAGATACGCAGTATTTT.